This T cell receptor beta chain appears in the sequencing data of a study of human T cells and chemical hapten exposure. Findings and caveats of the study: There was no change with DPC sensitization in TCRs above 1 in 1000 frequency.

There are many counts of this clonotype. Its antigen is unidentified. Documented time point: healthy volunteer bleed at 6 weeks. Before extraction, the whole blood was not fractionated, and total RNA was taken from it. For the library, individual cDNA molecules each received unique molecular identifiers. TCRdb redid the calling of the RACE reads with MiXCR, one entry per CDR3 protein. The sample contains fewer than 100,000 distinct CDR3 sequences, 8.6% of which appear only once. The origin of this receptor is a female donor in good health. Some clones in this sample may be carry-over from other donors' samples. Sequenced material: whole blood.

The CDR3 here is CSATGGSMNTEAFF. CDR3 DNA: TGCAGCGCTACAGGGGGGAGCATGAACACTGAAGCTTTCTTT. This rearrangement joins TRBV29-1 to TRBJ1-1, with 8 nucleotides matching TRBD1. Germline lookup yields CDR1 SQVTM and CDR2 ANQGSEA. This CDR3 spans 14 amino acids. V shed 7 bases and J 0 bases; nucleotides not matched to a gene: 7. The variable domain in full, with the rest retrieved from reference TRBV29-1 and TRBJ1-1, is SAVISQKPSRDICQRGTSLTIQCQVDSQVTMMFWYRQQPGQSLTLIATANQGSEATYESGFVIDKFPISRPNLTFSTLTVSNMSPEDSSIYLCSATGGSMNTEAFFGQGTRLTVV.